The 31 T cell receptor beta chains given below trace back to one sample, sequenced in a study of OX40 agonist ivuxolimab in advanced cancers. Some clones are missing from TCRdb's copy, which holds only in-frame ones; the method was immunoSEQ multiplex PCR. The top ten hold less than 45% of the sample, which has some 11,000 clones, about two thirds seen once. The sequenced sample was CD4+ or CD8+ T cells sorted from blood, obtained in a trial of the OX40 agonist ivuxolimab. These receptors were collected from an adult with an advanced solid tumor such as melanoma, head and neck, liver or kidney cancer.

This rearrangement joins TRBV7-8 to TRBJ2-7; D gene unclear. The V end was cut by 5 bases, the J end by 1 base, with 6 bases between. Germline CDR1 is SGHVS and CDR2 is FQNEAQ. CDR3 length: 12 residues. The CDR3 bases are TGTGCCAGCAGCCCACTTTCCTACGAGCAGTACTTC. This codes for CASSPLSYEQYF.

In this sample, this clone turned up a few times. V usage is TRBV4-1 and J usage is TRBJ2-5; 11 positions agree with TRBD1. Germline CDR1 is MGHRA and CDR2 is YSYEKL. This CDR3 is built from 13 residues. With 8 bases clipped from V and 3 bases from J, the junction kept 2 bases outside the gene matches. CDR3 nucleotide sequence: TGCGCCAGCCGGGGACAGGGGGAAGAGACCCAGTACTTC. It is translated as CASRGQGEETQYF.

V usage is TRBV29-1 and J usage is TRBJ2-1; 10 positions match TRBD2. Unmatched junction bases numbered 11, after V lost 1 base and J lost 8 bases. The germline CDR1 and CDR2 sequences are SQVTM and ANQGSEA. CDR3 length equals 16 residues. This CDR3 is CSVEGDSEREGYEQFF. The CDR3 region has the DNA TGCAGCGTTGAAGGGGACTCGGAGCGGGAGGGCTATGAGCAGTTCTTC.

This chain connects TRBV6-5 to TRBJ1-1, with 8 bases aligning to TRBD1. Germline V gene lookup returns CDR1 MNHEY and CDR2 SVGAGI. The V gene end was trimmed by 6 bases and the J gene end by 5 bases; junction bases not matched to a gene: 8. The CDR3 runs 14 residues. CDR3 amino acids: CASSEDRGWTEAFF. Written as DNA, the CDR3 is TGTGCCAGCAGCGAAGACAGGGGATGGACTGAAGCTTTCTTT.

Details on this clone: In the same sample, other DNA sequences code for this CDR3. The V gene is TRBV4-3, the J gene TRBJ2-7; 11 nucleotides line up with TRBD2. From germline, CDR1 is LGHNA and CDR2 YSLEER. This CDR3 region has 15 residues. V lost 0 bases and J lost 3; bases outside the gene matches: 1. The CDR3 bases are TGCGCCAGCAGCCAAGAGACTAGCGGGGTCTACGAGCAGTACTTC. Amino acid sequence: CASSQETSGVYEQYF.

This sequence joins TRBV6-5 and TRBJ2-7, with 7 bases matching TRBD1. The germline V gene encodes CDR1 MNHEY and CDR2 SVGAGI. CDR3 length equals 15 residues. Germline trimming cut 4 bases from V and 7 bases from J; bases unmatched to any gene: 13. CDR3 nucleotide sequence: TGTGCCAGCAGTTCCCCGGGACAGCTAAATGGAGAGCAGTACTTC. Translated: CASSSPGQLNGEQYF.

V is TRBV7-9 and J is TRBJ2-7; 7 bases agree with TRBD1. With 2 bases clipped from V and 3 bases from J, the junction kept 7 bases outside the gene matches. Germline CDR1 and CDR2: SEHNR and FQNEAQ (reference sequence). This CDR3 is 15 amino acids long. The CDR3, as DNA: TGTGCCAGCAGCTTAACAGGGGCGTTCTTCTACGAGCAGTACTTC. This translates into CASSLTGAFFYEQYF.

This clone was observed a single time. The chain couples TRBV19 to TRBJ2-3; D remains ambiguous. The CDR3 has 13 amino acids. Trimming cost V 5 bases and J 2 bases, with 8 bases left between them. From germline, CDR1 is LNHDA and CDR2 SQIVND (reference sequence). The CDR3 is CASSSTYTDTQYF. The CDR3 bases are TGTGCCAGTAGTTCGACTTACACAGATACGCAGTATTTT. The full variable domain, with the rest looked up from reference TRBV19 and TRBJ2-3, is DGGITQSPKYLFRKEGQNVTLSCEQNLNHDAMYWYRQDPGQGLRLIYYSQIVNDFQKGDIAEGYSVSREKKESFPLTVTSAQKNPTAFYLCASSSTYTDTQYFGPGTRLTVL.

The chain links TRBV14 to TRBJ2-1; either TRBD1 or TRBD2 may supply D (5 bases each). V was shortened by 2 bases and J by 4 bases, with 9 bases between the two germline ends. This CDR3 region has 14 residues. Per germline, CDR1 SGHDN and CDR2 FVKESK. CDR3 bases: TGTGCCAGCAGCCAATGGGGGATGTACAATGAGCAGTTCTTC. Its translation is CASSQWGMYNEQFF.

V and J are TRBV7-2 and TRBJ2-5, with D perhaps matching TRBD2 (5 bases). V shed 5 bases and J shed 11 bases, with 18 bases lying between them. From germline, CDR1 is SGHTA and CDR2 FQGNSA. The CDR3 covers 13 residues. The CDR3: CASSLPLLGEQYF. Written as DNA, the CDR3 is TGTGCCAGCAGCCTGCCCCTGTTGGGAGAGCAGTACTTC.

This chain connects TRBV19 to TRBJ2-7; D is ambiguous. CDR1 LNHDA and CDR2 SQIVND come from the germline V gene (reference sequence). The CDR3 is made up of 14 amino acids. Deletions cut 1 base from V and 0 bases from J, with 7 bases between. The CDR3 nucleotides are TGTGCCAGTAGTATAGCACTTATCTCCTACGAGCAGTACTTC. This codes for CASSIALISYEQYF. The variable domain in full, completed from reference TRBV19 and TRBJ2-7, reads DGGITQSPKYLFRKEGQNVTLSCEQNLNHDAMYWYRQDPGQGLRLIYYSQIVNDFQKGDIAEGYSVSREKKESFPLTVTSAQKNPTAFYLCASSIALISYEQYFGPGTRLTVT.

Sample share makes this clone medium-sized. V is TRBV4-2 and J is TRBJ2-5, with 8 positions matching TRBD2. The CDR3 runs 15 residues. Germline V lookup: CDR1 LGHNA, CDR2 YNFKEQ. V lost 0 bases and J lost 1; bases outside the gene matches: 1. The CDR3 here is CASSQDREGQETQYF. CDR3 coding DNA: TGTGCCAGCAGCCAAGATCGGGAGGGCCAAGAGACCCAGTACTTC.

The rearrangement links TRBV30 to TRBJ1-1; D unclear. In germline, CDR1 is GTSNPN, CDR2 SVGIG (reference sequence). This CDR3 has 12 amino acids. V shed 2 bases and J shed 3 bases, with 7 bases lying between them. CDR3 sequence (DNA): TGTGCCTGGAGTCCCGTTTACACTGAAGCTTTCTTT. This sequence encodes CAWSPVYTEAFF.

The J gene is TRBJ2-3, the V gene TRBV5-1; D is perhaps TRBD2 (6 bases). Deletions cut 0 bases from V and 4 bases from J, with 15 bases between. CDR3 length equals 16 residues. The V gene's germline CDR1 is SGHRS and CDR2 YFSETQ. The CDR3 DNA follows: TGCGCCAGCAGCTTGGGGACTATCACATTCCCAGATACGCAGTATTTT. Amino acids: CASSLGTITFPDTQYF.

The chain links TRBV6-5 to TRBJ2-3; maybe TRBD1 (6 bases). The length of the CDR3 is 15 residues. Between the trimmed V and J ends, which lost 1 base and 5 bases, there was a span of 13 bases. Germline V CDR1 and CDR2: MNHEY, SVGAGI. CDR3 in amino acids: CASSYFSTGRDTQYF. The CDR3 nucleotides read TGTGCCAGCAGTTACTTTTCCACAGGGCGAGATACGCAGTATTTT.

This chain joins TRBV5-4 and TRBJ1-1; D gene unclear. Trimming stripped 5 bases from V and 3 bases from J, with 17 bases between. The germline CDR1 and CDR2 sequences are SGHNT and YYREEE (reference sequence). This CDR3 is built from 15 residues. CDR3 in amino acids: CASSPTRQMYTEAFF. In DNA, the CDR3 is TGTGCCAGCAGTCCTACTCGGCAGATGTACACTGAAGCTTTCTTT. Using reference TRBV5-4 and TRBJ1-1 for the parts outside the CDR3, the full variable domain is ETGVTQSPTHLIKTRGQQVTLRCSSQSGHNTVSWYQQALGQGPQFIFQYYREEENGRGNFPPRFSGLQFPNYSSELNVNALELDDSALYLCASSPTRQMYTEAFFGQGTRLTVV.

The chain is built from TRBV27 and TRBJ1-3, with a tentative D call TRBD1 (5 bases). Germline assignment: CDR1 MNHEY and CDR2 SMNVEV (reference sequence). The V and J ends lost 5 bases and 1 base respectively, with 12 bases between them. The CDR3 contains 15 residues. CDR3 coding DNA: TGTGCCAGCAGTCAATCCGGGGGGTCTGGAAACACCATATATTTT. Its translation is CASSQSGGSGNTIYF.

V and J are TRBV9 and TRBJ2-7; no clear D gene. Germline-derived CDR1 and CDR2 are SGDLS and YYNGEE. CDR3 length: 15 residues. The germline V and J ends were trimmed by 0 bases and 2 bases, with 12 bases remaining between them. In nucleotides, the CDR3 is TGTGCCAGCAGCGTAGCTTCGGCAGGAACCTACGAGCAGTACTTC. It yields the protein CASSVASAGTYEQYF.

V usage is TRBV6-4 and J usage is TRBJ2-3; TRBD2 matches 9 bases. This CDR3 contains 15 residues. V lost 3 bases to trimming and J lost 0 bases; unmatched junction nucleotides: 1. Germline loops: CDR1 MRHNA, CDR2 SNTAGT. The CDR3 nucleotides read TGTGCCAGCAGTGAAGCGGGAGGAAGCACAGATACGCAGTATTTT. It encodes CASSEAGGSTDTQYF.

The chain recombines TRBV7-3 with TRBJ2-1; D possibly matches TRBD1 or TRBD2 (5 bases each). Per germline, CDR1 SGHTA and CDR2 FQGTGA. Trimming left V 0 bases short and J 5 bases short, with 8 bases between. This CDR3 is built from 14 residues. The CDR3 bases are TGTGCCAGCAGCTTAACGGGACCCGACAATGAGCAGTTCTTC. It encodes CASSLTGPDNEQFF.

This chain joins TRBV5-4 and TRBJ2-2, with 7 bases aligning to TRBD2. V lost 4 bases and J lost 5; bases outside the gene matches: 2. Looked up from germline, CDR1 is SGHNT and CDR2 is YYREEE (reference sequence). The CDR3 length is 13 residues. CDR3 DNA: TGTGCCAGCAGCCGGGGGGAGACCGGGGAGCTGTTTTTT. Its protein is CASSRGETGELFF.

The gene calls are TRBV27 and TRBJ2-7; 11 positions match TRBD2. CDR3 length equals 18 residues. Trimming took 6 bases from V and 3 from J; bases not matched to a gene: 16. The germline CDR1 and CDR2 sequences are MNHEY and SMNVEV (reference sequence). The CDR3 region is CASSNTGTSGSRGYEQYF. Written as DNA, the CDR3 is TGTGCCAGCAGCAATACCGGGACTAGCGGCAGCCGGGGCTACGAGCAGTACTTC.

In this sample, this clone turned up once. The DNA for the CDR3 is TGTGCCAGTAGTATAAGTGGGAGCCCGGGAGGGGACACTGAAGCTTTCTTT. It translates to CASSISGSPGGDTEAFF. The V and J genes are TRBV19 and TRBJ1-1; possibly TRBD1 for D (5 bases). The CDR3 is made up of 17 amino acids. Germline V lookup: CDR1 LNHDA, CDR2 SQIVND (reference sequence). Trimming pared 2 bases from V and 3 bases from J, leaving 19 bases between.

CDR3 DNA sequence: TGTGCCAGCAGCTCGCCGGGGGCCTACAATGAGCAGTTCTTC. Residues: CASSSPGAYNEQFF. The chain links TRBV7-3 to TRBJ2-1; possibly TRBD2 for D (6 bases). The length of the CDR3 is 14 residues. Between the trimmed V and J ends, which lost 4 bases and 2 bases, there was a span of 9 bases. Germline V lookup: CDR1 SGHTA, CDR2 FQGTGA.

This rearrangement joins TRBV28 to TRBJ2-7; tentatively, D is TRBD2 (5 bases). Trimming left V 7 bases short and J 3 bases short, with 16 bases between. CDR3 length equals 14 residues. CDR1 MDHEN and CDR2 SYDVKM come from the germline V gene. In nucleotides, the CDR3 is TGTGCCAGCACCGACTACCGGGTTGACTACGAGCAGTACTTC. It yields the protein CASTDYRVDYEQYF.

The V call is TRBV5-1, the J call TRBJ2-7; 7 nucleotides align to TRBD2. Germline values: CDR1 SGHRS, CDR2 YFSETQ. J was trimmed by 5 bases and V by 4 bases; bases with no gene match: 9. The CDR3 consists of 14 residues. The CDR3 bases are TGCGCCAGCAGCGAAAGCGGGGTGGGGGACGAGCAGTACTTC. Translation: CASSESGVGDEQYF. The full variable domain, rest sourced from reference TRBV5-1 and TRBJ2-7, is KAGVTQTPRYLIKTRGQQVTLSCSPISGHRSVSWYQQTPGQGLQFLFEYFSETQRNKGNFPGRFSGRQFSNSRSEMNVSTLELGDSALYLCASSESGVGDEQYFGPGTRLTVT.

The chain has TRBV6-1 and TRBJ2-1; TRBD1 is a possible D gene (5 bases). The CDR3 has 13 amino acids. Looked up from germline, CDR1 is MNHNS and CDR2 is SASEGT. Trimming shortened V by 3 bases and J by 7 bases, and 10 bases separated the two germline ends. The CDR3 DNA reads as TGTGCCAGCAGTGACTTAGGGGTTAATGAGCAGTTCTTC. It specifies CASSDLGVNEQFF.

The chain has TRBV11-1 and TRBJ2-7; a weak D match, TRBD2 (5 bases). The CDR3 covers 13 residues. V shed 5 bases and J shed 6 bases, with 14 bases lying between them. Germline V gene data show CDR1 as SGHAT and CDR2 as FQDESV (reference sequence). CDR3 nucleotides: TGTGCCAGCAGCCTGGAAGGGAGATCCGAGCAGTACTTC. Residues: CASSLEGRSEQYF.

This clone appeared a few times. The rearrangement uses TRBV14 and TRBJ2-3; weak D call: TRBD2 (5 bases). The ends were cut back, 1 base at V and 0 bases at J, with 8 bases in the middle. Germline CDR1 is SGHDN and CDR2 is FVKESK. CDR3 length: 15 amino acids. CDR3: CASSQGSGSTDTQYF. CDR3 bases: TGTGCCAGCAGCCAAGGGAGCGGAAGCACAGATACGCAGTATTTT.

The rearrangement links TRBV5-1 to TRBJ2-7; D is perhaps TRBD1 (5 bases). Germline V gives CDR1 SGHRS, CDR2 YFSETQ. The CDR3 is 13 amino acids. Between the trimmed V and J ends, which lost 4 bases and 0 bases, there was a span of 8 bases. DNA of the CDR3: TGCGCCAGCAGCGCGGACACCTCCTACGAGCAGTACTTC. The encoded protein is CASSADTSYEQYF. Full variable domain (remainder filled in from reference TRBV5-1 and TRBJ2-7): KAGVTQTPRYLIKTRGQQVTLSCSPISGHRSVSWYQQTPGQGLQFLFEYFSETQRNKGNFPGRFSGRQFSNSRSEMNVSTLELGDSALYLCASSADTSYEQYFGPGTRLTVT.

This clone was recorded only once. The rearrangement joins TRBV21-1 to TRBJ2-7; the D segment call TRBD1 is taken from the table without a DNA check. TRBV21-1 is recorded as a pseudogene. This CDR3 region has 16 residues. The CDR3 DNA sequence: TGTGCCAGCAGCACTAAGGACAGGGGGGGTTTGTTCGAGCAGTACTTC. This gives the protein CASSTKDRGGLFEQYF.